The next 3 T cell receptor beta chains were all read from a single sample in a study of PD-1 blockade in classical Hodgkin lymphoma. Measured with immunoSEQ multiplex PCR; TCRdb has only the in-frame clones, and not every one. The table lists over 15,000 clones, approximately 84% of them singletons. Each and every patient relapsed after autologous stem cell transplantation, and patients got differing brentuximab vedotin exposure. The input for sequencing was peripheral blood mononuclear cells (PBMCs), taken at baseline. Source of these receptors: a human donor with classical Hodgkin lymphoma.

The genes are TRBV7-2 and TRBJ1-4; TRBD1 aligns across 8 bases. This CDR3 is built from 16 residues. V was clipped by 2 bases and J by 5 bases; unmatched bases: 7. The germline V gene has CDR1 SGHTA and CDR2 FQGNSA. CDR3 nucleotide sequence: TGTGCCAGCAGCTTACAGGGGGCGGTCGGCAATGAAAAACTGTTTTTT. Translating gives CASSLQGAVGNEKLFF.

The rearrangement uses TRBV2 and TRBJ1-1, with D unresolved. CDR3 size: 12 residues. V was trimmed by 10 bases and J by 1 base, leaving 10 bases between them. The germline V gene encodes CDR1 SNHLY and CDR2 FYNNEI. Written as DNA, the CDR3 is TGTGCCACCGCCATTAGGAACACTGAAGCTTTCTTT. Translating it yields CATAIRNTEAFF.

The V gene is TRBV28, the J gene TRBJ1-2; no clear D gene. In germline, CDR1 is MDHEN, CDR2 SYDVKM. V lost 6 bases to trimming and J lost 4 bases, with 12 bases between them. The CDR3 extends over 13 amino acids. CDR3 sequence: CASSNQGPYGYTF. The CDR3 nucleotides read TGTGCCAGCAGCAACCAAGGGCCCTATGGCTACACCTTC.